The 21 T cell receptor beta chains reported below all come from one sample, sequenced in a study of T cell responses to AZD1222 COVID-19 vaccine. Clones were sequenced by immunoSEQ multiplex PCR, and TCRdb holds only the in-frame ones, with some missing. Of approximately 120,000 clones detected, 88% appear once; the ten largest clones hold roughly 4.5%. Sequenced material: peripheral blood, taken on day 0 of AZD1222 vaccination. The receptors shown here come from an adult in good health.

In its sample, this clone was seen a few times. Here the CDR3 DNA reads TGTGCCAGTAGCCAATCCGGGCTCGGGGAGCAGTACTTC. Translating gives CASSQSGLGEQYF. This chain links TRBV19 with TRBJ2-7; no reliable D call. Trimming removed 6 bases from V and 7 bases from J, with 16 bases in between. This CDR3 is 13 amino acids long. Per the germline V gene, CDR1 is LNHDA and CDR2 is SQIVND (reference sequence).

The chain couples TRBV5-6 to TRBJ2-5, with TRBD2 matching over 8 bases. The germline CDR1 and CDR2 sequences are SGHDT and YYEEEE. The trim removed 1 base at V and 4 bases at J, leaving 6 bases unmatched. This CDR3 is built from 15 residues. The CDR3 bases are TGTGCCAGCAGCTTGATAGGGACTAGTCGAGAGACCCAGTACTTC. This sequence encodes CASSLIGTSRETQYF.

The V call is TRBV27, the J call TRBJ1-4; 10 positions match TRBD1. Germline V gene sequence: CDR1 MNHEY, CDR2 SMNVEV (reference sequence). The CDR3 runs 14 residues. J gave up 8 bases and V 7 bases, and 7 bases lay outside the gene matches. CDR3 nucleotide sequence: TGTGCCAGCACCCGGACAGGGGGGGACGAAAAACTGTTTTTT. Its translation: CASTRTGGDEKLFF.

The chain uses TRBV3-1 (or the pseudogene TRBV3-2) and TRBJ2-3, with 7 bases fitting TRBD2. V shed 0 bases, J shed 2 bases, and the junction held 5 bases outside the gene matches. The CDR3 has 16 residues. Germline-derived CDR1 and CDR2 are LGHDT and YNNKEL (reference sequence). The CDR3 protein is CASSQDLSGVTDTQYF. CDR3 sequence (DNA): TGTGCCAGCAGCCAAGATCTGAGCGGGGTCACAGATACGCAGTATTTT.

The chain uses TRBV4-3 and TRBJ1-4; 7 bases match TRBD1. V gave up 1 base and J gave up 4 bases; unmatched junction bases: 0. From germline, CDR1 is LGHNA and CDR2 YSLEER. CDR3 size: 14 residues. The CDR3 reads CASSQAGGNEKLFF. The CDR3 region has the DNA TGCGCCAGCAGCCAAGCAGGGGGTAATGAAAAACTGTTTTTT.

V usage is TRBV28 and J usage is TRBJ1-4; D is unclear. Trimming removed 6 bases at V and 14 bases at J, with 16 bases between. Germline-derived CDR1 and CDR2 are MDHEN and SYDVKM. This CDR3 is 12 amino acids long. CDR3 nucleotide sequence: TGTGCCAGCAGAAAGGACGGGGTTGGCCTGTTTTTT. Translation gives CASRKDGVGLFF.

The J gene is TRBJ2-7, the V gene TRBV7-9, with 10 positions matching TRBD1. CDR1 is SEHNR, CDR2 FQNEAQ, per germline (reference sequence). V gave up 3 bases and J gave up 2 bases; unmatched junction bases: 4. The CDR3 spans 15 residues. CDR3 bases: TGTGCCAGCAGCTTTCAGGGGACAGGGGCCTACGAGCAGTACTTC. It encodes CASSFQGTGAYEQYF.

V gene TRBV7-8 combines with J gene TRBJ2-1, with D perhaps assigned TRBD1 or TRBD2 (6 bases each). The CDR3 spans 16 residues. V lost 1 base and J 8 bases, leaving 18 bases between the germline ends. CDR1 and CDR2 (germline): SGHVS, FQNEAQ. Written as DNA, the CDR3 is TGTGCCAGCAGCTTAGGGGCCCAATCGGGGGCCCATGAGCAGTTCTTC. Its protein is CASSLGAQSGAHEQFF.

The V call is TRBV27, the J call TRBJ1-6; the D is unclear. The CDR3 is made up of 17 amino acids. Germline V gene lookup returns CDR1 MNHEY and CDR2 SMNVEV (reference sequence). Trimming stripped 5 bases from V and 0 bases from J, with 14 bases between. The DNA for the CDR3 is TGTGCCAGCAGTCCAACTTTAACGAGCTCCTATAATTCACCCCTCCACTTT. This translates into CASSPTLTSSYNSPLHF.

The chain employs TRBV11-1 and TRBJ2-1; a possible D gene is TRBD2 (6 bases). The CDR3 consists of 15 residues. The V and J ends lost 6 bases and 2 bases respectively, with 14 bases between them. Germline CDR1 is SGHAT and CDR2 is FQDESV (reference sequence). CDR3 nucleotide sequence: TGTGCCAGCAGAAGGGACTCCGGGGCCTACAATGAGCAGTTCTTC. Translating it yields CASRRDSGAYNEQFF.

This chain connects TRBV10-2 to TRBJ2-1, with D tentatively TRBD2 (5 bases). The CDR3 runs 15 residues. CDR1 WSHSY and CDR2 SAAADI come from the germline V gene. Trimming took off 6 bases at V and 1 base at J, with 13 bases between the two ends. CDR3 amino acids: CASRGDGISYNEQFF. The CDR3 bases are TGCGCCAGCAGGGGAGACGGAATATCCTACAATGAGCAGTTCTTC.

DNA for the CDR3: TGTGCCAGCAGCTACCGGGACAGGGTGTCCGCAGATACGCAGTATTTT. Translating gives CASSYRDRVSADTQYF. The chain couples TRBV7-9 to TRBJ2-3, with 9 bases aligning to TRBD1. This CDR3 has 16 residues. Looked up from germline, CDR1 is SEHNR and CDR2 is FQNEAQ (reference sequence). With V trimmed by 4 bases and J by 4 bases, 9 bases remained unmatched.

V and J are TRBV24-1 and TRBJ2-3, with 7 nucleotides matching TRBD1. Germline CDR1 KGHDR, CDR2 SFDVKD. V lost 2 bases to trimming and J lost 2 bases; unmatched junction nucleotides: 3. This CDR3 contains 15 residues. CDR3 nucleotides: TGTGCCACCAGTGATTACGGGACAGACACAGATACGCAGTATTTT. Encoded protein: CATSDYGTDTDTQYF.

J is TRBJ1-2 and V is TRBV24-1; TRBD1 matches at 9 bases. Germline lookup yields CDR1 KGHDR and CDR2 SFDVKD. The CDR3 length is 14 residues. V lost 4 bases, J lost 8 bases, and 7 bases stayed unmatched. The CDR3 here is CATSDPDRGWGYTF. The CDR3 region has the DNA TGTGCCACCAGTGACCCCGACAGGGGGTGGGGCTACACCTTC.

This clone turned up a few times. This chain connects TRBV12-2 to TRBJ2-7; the table calls TRBD2, which could not be checked here. TRBV12-2 is a listed pseudogene. The CDR3 runs to 15 residues. Here the CDR3 DNA reads TGTGCAAGTCGCTTAGTCGGCGGGGGTCGGTACGAGCAGTACTTC. It specifies CASRLVGGGRYEQYF.

The chain couples TRBV9 to TRBJ1-2; D gene ambiguous. Per germline, CDR1 SGDLS and CDR2 YYNGEE. The V and J ends lost 5 bases and 3 bases respectively, with 14 bases between them. The CDR3 consists of 14 residues. CDR3 protein: CASRDPGSYYGYTF. In nucleotides, the CDR3 is TGTGCCAGCAGGGACCCGGGGAGCTACTATGGCTACACCTTC.

The genes are TRBV7-9 and TRBJ2-1; no clear D. V lost 1 base, J lost 4 bases, and 5 bases lay in between. Germline CDR1 is SEHNR and CDR2 is FQNEAQ (reference sequence). The CDR3 is 13 amino acids. The DNA for the CDR3 is TGTGCCAGCAGCTTAGAGGAATACAATGAGCAGTTCTTC. Protein product: CASSLEEYNEQFF.

This chain uses TRBV4-3 with TRBJ2-1; possibly TRBD1 for D (6 bases). With 8 bases removed from V and 3 bases from J, the gap between germline ends came to 14 bases. This CDR3 comprises 14 residues. Germline V gene sequence: CDR1 LGHNA, CDR2 YSLEER. The CDR3 region has the DNA TGCGCCAGCTTGACAGGACAGAACTACAATGAGCAGTTCTTC. As protein: CASLTGQNYNEQFF.

The chain combines TRBV11-3 with TRBJ1-6; D uncertain. This CDR3 is 14 amino acids long. V dropped 0 bases and J dropped 4 bases, with 4 bases sitting between them. In germline, CDR1 is SGHNT, CDR2 YENEEA. The CDR3 coding sequence is TGTGCCAGCAGCTTAGACGCGTATAATTCACCCCTCCACTTT. Residues: CASSLDAYNSPLHF.

The V and J genes are TRBV2 and TRBJ2-7; 8 nucleotides agree with TRBD2. V trimming: 4 bases; J trimming: 4 bases; junction bases outside the gene matches: 9. This CDR3 comprises 15 residues. CDR1 and CDR2 from the germline V gene are SNHLY and FYNNEI. CDR3 bases: TGTGCCAGCAGTGTTAGGGGAGCGGGGGCATACGAGCAGTACTTC. Its translation is CASSVRGAGAYEQYF. The variable domain in full, completed from reference TRBV2 and TRBJ2-7, reads EPEVTQTPSHQVTQMGQEVILRCVPISNHLYFYWYRQILGQKVEFLVSFYNNEISEKSEIFDDQFSVERPDGSNFTLKIRSTKLEDSAMYFCASSVRGAGAYEQYFGPGTRLTVT.

The chain links TRBV19 to TRBJ2-2; a possible D gene is TRBD1 (6 bases). Germline lookup yields CDR1 LNHDA and CDR2 SQIVND (reference sequence). The CDR3 length is 15 residues. V dropped 10 bases and J dropped 3 bases, with 18 bases sitting between them. The chain's CDR3 is CATSPGQGYTGELFF. As DNA, the CDR3 is TGTGCCACCTCCCCCGGGCAGGGGTACACCGGGGAGCTGTTTTTT.